Listed below are T cell receptor beta chains from one sample, sequenced in a study of blood T cell repertoires in COVID-19. Libraries were prepared by immunoSEQ multiplex PCR; TCRdb keeps only in-frame clonotypes and omits some of them. The sample consists of nearly 350,000 clones, roughly 90% of them appearing once. Sequencing was performed on peripheral blood. The receptors shown here come from a woman in her 70s with COVID-19, enrolled during active disease. CDR3s include the opening cysteine and the closing phenylalanine or tryptophan. A D gene is named only where the DNA matches it firmly. Size tells how often a clone was seen (once, few, many) or the class of an expanded clone, and some rows leave it out.

CDR3aa	CDR3nt	j_gene	d_gene	v_gene	abundance
CASSLTGVGYNEQFF	TGTGCCAGCAGCTTAACGGGGGTGGGCTACAATGAGCAGTTCTTC	TRBJ2-1	-	TRBV7-8	-
CASSSYRDRAGGNEQFF	TGTGCCAGCAGCTCCTACCGGGACAGGGCCGGGGGGAATGAGCAGTTCTTC	TRBJ2-1	TRBD1	TRBV5-4	-
CSVEGGLYTEAFF	TGCAGCGTTGAAGGGGGGCTTTACACTGAAGCTTTCTTT	TRBJ1-1	-	TRBV29-1	-
CASQGLPSGTQYF	TGTGCCAGCCAAGGACTTCCGTCGGGGACCCAGTACTTC	TRBJ2-5	-	TRBV3-1/TRBV3-2	-
CASSYDSTGELFF	TGTGCCAGCAGTTACGACAGCACCGGGGAGCTGTTTTTT	TRBJ2-2	-	TRBV6-4	-
CASSQTGNSNQPQHF	TGTGCCAGCTCACAAACAGGGAATAGCAATCAGCCCCAGCATTTT	TRBJ1-5	-	TRBV18	once
CASSSPTGMASYEQYF	TGCGCCAGCAGCTCCCCGACAGGGATGGCTTCCTACGAGCAGTACTTC	TRBJ2-7	TRBD1	TRBV5-1	-
CAIRDGGSTDTQYF	TGTGCCATAAGGGACGGAGGGAGCACAGATACGCAGTATTTT	TRBJ2-3	-	TRBV10-3	-
CASSYSSANYGYTF	TGTGCCAGCAGTTACTCGAGCGCTAACTATGGCTACACCTTC	TRBJ1-2	-	TRBV6-5	-
CARSSSGINQPQHF	TGTGCCAGAAGCTCCTCAGGGATAAATCAGCCCCAGCATTTT	TRBJ1-5	-	TRBV5-3	-
CASSPLRDRGRQVSYEQYF	TGTGCCAGCAGCCCCCTGCGGGACAGGGGGCGCCAAGTCTCCTACGAGCAGTACTTC	TRBJ2-7	TRBD1	TRBV7-9	few
CASSEIGTKGPYEQYF	TGTGCCAGCAGTGAAATCGGGACAAAGGGGCCCTACGAGCAGTACTTC	TRBJ2-7	-	TRBV6-1	-
CASSEIKGEKLFF	TGTGCCAGCAGTGAGATTAAGGGGGAAAAACTGTTTTTT	TRBJ1-4	-	TRBV2	-
CSASHTGTSYGYTF	TGCAGCGCCTCTCATACCGGGACAAGCTATGGCTACACCTTC	TRBJ1-2	-	TRBV29-1	few
CASSLDKGVWGQHF	TGTGCCAGCAGCTTGGATAAAGGGGTGTGGGGACAGCATTTT	TRBJ1-5	-	TRBV5-4	few
CASGHSMQGNGYTF	TGTGCTAGTGGCCACTCTATGCAGGGGAATGGCTACACCTTC	TRBJ1-2	-	TRBV12-5	-
CATQGSAYEQYF	TGTGCCACTCAGGGGAGCGCCTACGAGCAGTACTTC	TRBJ2-7	-	TRBV6-5	few
CASSLKGGGNTEAFF	TGTGCCAGCAGCTTAAAGGGCGGAGGGAACACTGAAGCTTTCTTT	TRBJ1-1	-	TRBV7-3	few
CASSFGRGPEAFF	TGTGCCAGCAGCTTTGGCAGGGGGCCTGAAGCTTTCTTT	TRBJ1-1	TRBD1	TRBV5-6	-
CASEDLNTEAFF	TGTGCCAGTGAGGACTTGAACACTGAAGCTTTCTTT	TRBJ1-1	-	TRBV19	-
CASSQDRGRNYGYTF	TGTGCCAGCAGCCAAGATCGTGGCAGAAACTATGGCTACACCTTC	TRBJ1-2	-	TRBV4-2	once
CASSPRQGPRNEQYF	TGTGCCAGCAGCCCGAGACAGGGGCCGAGGAACGAGCAGTACTTC	TRBJ2-7	TRBD1	TRBV9	-
CASSASPPGQGAGEQYF	TGTGCCAGCAGCGCCTCACCCCCGGGACAGGGGGCAGGCGAGCAGTACTTC	TRBJ2-7	TRBD1	TRBV9	-
CASNPQAYNSPLHF	TGTGCCAGTAACCCACAGGCCTATAATTCACCCCTCCACTTT	TRBJ1-6	-	TRBV19	-
CASSLRGGGQPQHF	TGTGCCAGCAGTTTACGCGGGGGGGGTCAGCCCCAGCATTTT	TRBJ1-5	-	TRBV28	-
CASGMSSGNTIYF	TGTGCCAGCGGTATGAGCTCTGGAAACACCATATATTTT	TRBJ1-3	-	TRBV12-3/TRBV12-4	-
CASGISGSGANVLTF	TGTGCTAGTGGAATCTCAGGATCTGGGGCCAACGTCCTGACTTTC	TRBJ2-6	-	TRBV12-5	once
CASTKETAQPQHF	TGTGCCAGCACCAAAGAGACAGCCCAGCCCCAGCATTTT	TRBJ1-5	-	TRBV12-3/TRBV12-4	-
CASSKTGINEKLFF	TGTGCCAGCAGCAAGACAGGGATTAATGAAAAACTGTTTTTT	TRBJ1-4	TRBD1	TRBV9	-
CASSLSGTAGNTIYF	TGTGCCAGCAGTTTATCGGGGACAGCTGGAAACACCATATATTTT	TRBJ1-3	TRBD1	TRBV27	few
CASSLAAGAEYGYTF	TGTGCCAGCAGCTTAGCGGCGGGGGCGGAATATGGCTACACCTTC	TRBJ1-2	-	TRBV7-2	-
CAWTTGTSGGIETQYF	TGTGCCTGGACTACTGGGACTAGCGGGGGGATAGAGACCCAGTACTTC	TRBJ2-5	TRBD2	TRBV30	-
CASSISGGVNYEQYF	TGTGCCAGTAGTATAAGCGGGGGGGTAAACTACGAGCAGTACTTC	TRBJ2-7	TRBD2	TRBV19	-
CSALQSSVSEAFF	TGCAGCGCGTTACAGTCCTCCGTATCTGAAGCTTTCTTT	TRBJ1-1	-	TRBV29-1	-
CSVERGSYNEQFF	TGCAGCGTTGAAAGGGGCAGTTACAATGAGCAGTTCTTC	TRBJ2-1	-	TRBV29-1	-
CASSIGQENQPQHF	TGTGCCAGCAGTATTGGACAGGAGAATCAGCCCCAGCATTTT	TRBJ1-5	TRBD1	TRBV6-5	once
CASSLMVGPNLGYTF	TGTGCCAGCAGCTTAATGGTGGGGCCTAATTTGGGCTACACCTTC	TRBJ1-2	-	TRBV7-2	-
CASSLAGGPRETQYF	TGTGCCAGCAGCTTAGCGGGGGGTCCCCGAGAGACCCAGTACTTC	TRBJ2-5	-	TRBV7-9	-
CASSYGEGSTEAFF	TGTGCCAGCAGTTACGGGGAGGGAAGCACTGAAGCTTTCTTT	TRBJ1-1	-	TRBV6-2/TRBV6-3	-
CASRESSYNSPLHF	TGTGCCAGTAGGGAGAGCTCCTATAATTCACCCCTCCACTTT	TRBJ1-6	-	TRBV19	-
CASSQRTGFNEKLFF	TGTGCCAGCAGCCAACGGACAGGGTTTAATGAAAAACTGTTTTTT	TRBJ1-4	TRBD1	TRBV3-1/TRBV3-2	-
CASSLVSGGLAGELFF	TGTGCCAGCAGCTTGGTGTCAGGGGGCTTAGCCGGGGAGCTGTTTTTT	TRBJ2-2	TRBD1	TRBV5-6	once
CASSPGQGANQPQHF	TGTGCCAGCAGTCCTGGACAGGGGGCGAATCAGCCCCAGCATTTT	TRBJ1-5	TRBD1	TRBV6-5	-
CASSVGGYTDTQYF	TGTGCCAGCAGCGTGGGCGGGTACACAGATACGCAGTATTTT	TRBJ2-3	-	TRBV9	-
CSVEVRTSSGNTIYF	TGCAGCGTTGAAGTCCGGACAAGCTCTGGAAACACCATATATTTT	TRBJ1-3	-	TRBV29-1	-
CASSPTGQYYGYTF	TGTGCCAGCTCACCAACTGGACAGTACTATGGCTACACCTTC	TRBJ1-2	-	TRBV18	-
CATSDFQGAEAFF	TGTGCCACCAGTGATTTTCAGGGGGCTGAAGCTTTCTTT	TRBJ1-1	TRBD1	TRBV24-1	-
CASSLQGNTEAFF	TGTGCCAGCAGTTTACAGGGGAACACTGAAGCTTTCTTT	TRBJ1-1	-	TRBV28	-
CASSDPLTGDSYEQYF	TGTGCCAGCAGCGATCCCCTGACAGGGGATAGCTACGAGCAGTACTTC	TRBJ2-7	TRBD1	TRBV9	-
CASSLEAGAAYEQYF	TGTGCCAGCAGCTTGGAGGCGGGGGCAGCCTACGAGCAGTACTTC	TRBJ2-7	-	TRBV5-8	many